This T cell receptor (beta chain) was sequenced for a study of cytomegalovirus exposure and HLA in healthy donors. Study results and limitations: Apart from CMV serostatus, no immune exposure information was available. In a later analysis, several top co-occurrence clusters appeared linked to parvovirus B19, influenza, CMV and Epstein-Barr virus.

A remark on this clone: Its target is not known.

The V gene's germline CDR1 is SGHTA and CDR2 FQGNSA. V lost 5 bases and J lost 8; bases outside the gene matches: 9. The CDR3 is made up of 15 amino acids. Researchers ran the PCR with 60 Vbeta and 13 Jbeta primers. This table comes from immunoSEQ multiplex PCR, and its TCRdb copy is limited to in-frame clones, with some not included. The sample holds about 180,000 clones, about 78% seen once. Sequencing was done on a sample of PBMCs. The clonotype was recovered from a man between 40 and 49 years old in good health and CMV-seronegative. The rearrangement uses TRBV7-2 and TRBJ1-4; 9 bases are shared with TRBD1. CDR3 sequence: CASSGGGTGLEKLFF. The CDR3 DNA sequence: TGTGCCAGCAGCGGGGGTGGGACAGGGTTGGAAAAACTGTTTTTT.